One sample yielded the 23 T cell receptor beta chains listed below, sequenced in a study of cytomegalovirus exposure and HLA in healthy donors. Primers for the PCR totalled 60 Vbeta and 13 Jbeta. Profiling relied on immunoSEQ multiplex PCR, and the TCRdb table lists in-frame clones only, not all of them. Here the sample spans 150,000 to 200,000 clones, around four fifths being singletons. The sequencing sample was made of PBMCs. The receptors derive from a girl aged 10 to 17 in good health and CMV-seropositive.

This clone appeared a single time. The junction and the germline gene differ at one end; a read error may be behind it. The chain combines TRBV7-9 with TRBJ1-2, with D possibly TRBD1 on 5 matching bases. The germline gives CDR1 SEHNR, CDR2 FQNEAQ (reference sequence). The CDR3 extends over 16 amino acids. The CDR3 here is CSSSFSGSQYNYGYTF. The CDR3 coding sequence is TGTTCCAGCAGCTTCTCAGGGTCCCAGTATAACTATGGCTACACCTTC. The whole variable domain, filled in from reference TRBV7-9 and TRBJ1-2, reads DTGVSQNPRHKITKRGQNVTFRCDPISEHNRLYWYRQTLGQGPEFLTYFQNEAQLEKSRLLSDRFSAERPKGSFSTLEIQRTEQGDSAMYLCSSSFSGSQYNYGYTFGSGTRLTVV.

V is TRBV2 and J is TRBJ2-1; 10 positions agree with TRBD1. The ends lost 7 bases at V and 8 bases at J; junction bases unmatched: 2. The CDR3 has 12 amino acids. CDR1 SNHLY and CDR2 FYNNEI come from the germline V gene. CDR3: CASTGTGDEQFF. DNA of the CDR3: TGTGCCAGCACCGGGACAGGGGATGAGCAGTTCTTC.

This sequence joins TRBV11-2 and TRBJ1-1; D call uncertain. Trimming pared 0 bases from V and 5 bases from J, leaving 7 bases between. The CDR3 sequence is 13 residues long. Per germline, CDR1 SGHAT and CDR2 FQNNGV. The CDR3 loop is CASSLDRETEAFF. In DNA form, the CDR3 reads TGTGCCAGCAGCTTAGATCGAGAAACTGAAGCTTTCTTT.

The J gene is TRBJ2-1, the V gene TRBV2; TRBD2 matches 11 bases. This CDR3 comprises 15 residues. Germline trimming cut 9 bases from V and 5 bases from J; bases unmatched to any gene: 9. Germline V gene data show CDR1 as SNHLY and CDR2 as FYNNEI. This CDR3 reads CASPTSGGPNNEQFF. CDR3 sequence (DNA): TGTGCCAGTCCTACTAGCGGGGGACCTAACAATGAGCAGTTCTTC.

The chain uses TRBV6-5 and TRBJ1-2, with a tentative D call TRBD1 (5 bases). Germline loops: CDR1 MNHEY, CDR2 SVGAGI. The CDR3 spans 11 residues. V was pared by 6 bases and J by 4 bases, with 6 bases between. The CDR3 reads CASSQGYGYTF. In nucleotides, the CDR3 is TGTGCCAGCAGCCAGGGCTATGGCTACACCTTC.

V usage is TRBV21-1 and J usage is TRBJ1-2; TRBD1 is taken as the D call from the table, unchecked against the DNA. TRBV21-1 is listed as a pseudogene. The CDR3 extends over 19 amino acids. CDR3 sequence reads: CASSRKEGTGGMSNYGYTF. The DNA for the CDR3 is TGTGCCAGCAGCCGTAAGGAGGGGACAGGGGGTATGTCTAACTATGGCTACACCTTC.

The table lists this clone with a count of one. The rearrangement joins TRBV19 to TRBJ1-5; D ambiguous. Germline values: CDR1 LNHDA, CDR2 SQIVND (reference sequence). The V end lost 4 bases, the J end lost 3 bases, and 13 bases lay between the germline ends. The CDR3 is 15 amino acids. The CDR3 DNA reads TGTGCCAGTAGTAAGCTATTAGCCCTCAATCAGCCCCAGCATTTT. This gives the protein CASSKLLALNQPQHF.

The gene calls are TRBV7-3 and TRBJ2-5, with 11 positions matching TRBD1. The V segment lost 5 bases and the J segment 5 bases; nucleotides outside the gene matches: 1. The CDR3 covers 13 residues. CDR1 is SGHTA, CDR2 FQGTGA, per germline. CDR3 sequence: CASSGTGGETQYF. CDR3 nucleotide sequence: TGTGCCAGCAGCGGGACAGGGGGGGAGACCCAGTACTTC.

The V and J genes are TRBV27 and TRBJ2-1; 7 positions agree with TRBD2. Germline lookup yields CDR1 MNHEY and CDR2 SMNVEV (reference sequence). The V and J ends lost 3 bases and 4 bases, in that order; junction bases with no gene match: 6. The CDR3 is 15 amino acids. The CDR3 nucleotides read TGTGCCAGCAGTTTTGAGGCTAGCGGTTACAATGAGCAGTTCTTC. This gives the protein CASSFEASGYNEQFF.

This chain links TRBV10-3 with TRBJ1-1; D perhaps matches TRBD1 (6 bases). The ends were cut back, 3 bases at V and 4 bases at J, with 18 bases in the middle. CDR3 size: 16 residues. Germline V gives CDR1 ENHRY, CDR2 SYGVKD. CDR3 sequence: CAISDLGGGIGTEAFF. The CDR3 DNA reads as TGTGCCATCAGTGACCTAGGGGGGGGGATCGGCACTGAAGCTTTCTTT.

The chain employs TRBV19 and TRBJ2-3; possible D gene TRBD2, 5 bases. This CDR3 contains 14 residues. The V end was cut by 7 bases, the J end by 0 bases, with 11 bases between. CDR1 is LNHDA, CDR2 SQIVND, per germline (reference sequence). The CDR3 DNA sequence: TGTGCCAGTACCATCGGGGTGAGCACAGATACGCAGTATTTT. It is translated as CASTIGVSTDTQYF.

V usage is TRBV19 and J usage is TRBJ2-6; the D gene is possibly TRBD2 (5 bases). The CDR3 loop spans 12 amino acids. Trimming pared 5 bases from V and 9 bases from J, leaving 8 bases between. The germline V gene has CDR1 LNHDA and CDR2 SQIVND (reference sequence). CDR3: CASSPGINVLTF. The CDR3 DNA reads TGTGCCAGTAGTCCCGGGATCAACGTCCTGACTTTC.

The CDR3 sequence: CASSQNTGELFF. The CDR3 nucleotides read TGTGCCAGCAGCCAAAACACCGGGGAGCTGTTTTTT. The chain links TRBV11-2 to TRBJ2-2; no definite D call. The germline CDR1 and CDR2 sequences are SGHAT and FQNNGV. V gave up 5 bases and J gave up 2 bases, with 3 bases separating them. The length of the CDR3 is 12 residues.

The gene calls are TRBV5-6 and TRBJ2-7; 14 bases agree with TRBD2. Trimming at V came to 4 bases and at J to 0 bases, leaving 6 bases not matched to a gene. This CDR3 contains 17 residues. The germline gives CDR1 SGHDT, CDR2 YYEEEE. The CDR3: CASSQGLAGAYSYEQYF. The CDR3 nucleotides read TGTGCCAGCAGCCAGGGACTAGCGGGGGCCTACTCCTACGAGCAGTACTTC. Complete variable domain (other parts from reference TRBV5-6 and TRBJ2-7): DAGVTQSPTHLIKTRGQQVTLRCSPKSGHDTVSWYQQALGQGPQFIFQYYEEEERQRGNFPDRFSGHQFPNYSSELNVNALLLGDSALYLCASSQGLAGAYSYEQYFGPGTRLTVT.

The CDR3 is CASRGREDTGELFF. In DNA form, the CDR3 reads TGTGCCAGCAGGGGACGGGAGGACACCGGGGAGCTGTTTTTT. V gene TRBV25-1 combines with J gene TRBJ2-2; 7 bases fit TRBD2. The germline gives CDR1 MGHDK, CDR2 SYGVNS. The CDR3 is 14 residues long. With 6 bases clipped from V and 3 bases from J, the junction kept 4 bases outside the gene matches.

The V call is TRBV6-5, the J call TRBJ1-2; no clear D. The CDR3 contains 13 residues. The germline CDR1 and CDR2 sequences are MNHEY and SVGAGI. V was cut by 6 bases and J by 8 bases, with 16 bases left in between. In DNA form, the CDR3 reads TGTGCCAGCAGCCCGGGGTACGCGGGAGGCTACACCTTC. Amino acid sequence: CASSPGYAGGYTF.

This sequence joins TRBV7-8 and TRBJ2-3; D uncertain. CDR3 size: 14 residues. Germline CDR1 is SGHVS and CDR2 is FQNEAQ. Trimming removed 1 base from V and 3 bases from J, with 8 bases in between. CDR3 loop: CASSLVEVTDTQYF. The CDR3 DNA is TGTGCCAGCAGCTTAGTCGAGGTTACAGATACGCAGTATTTT.

CDR3 nucleotide sequence: TGTGCCAGCAGCTCCTCCGCAGGACAGTACTATGGCTACACCTTC. Encoded protein: CASSSSAGQYYGYTF. The chain carries TRBV7-2 and TRBJ1-2, with a tentative D call TRBD1 (6 bases). V lost 4 bases and J 3 bases, leaving 15 bases between the germline ends. The CDR3 spans 15 residues. Germline lookup yields CDR1 SGHTA and CDR2 FQGNSA.

The V call is TRBV11-3, the J call TRBJ2-7; a possible D gene is TRBD1 (8 bases). V was trimmed by 5 bases and J by 1 base, leaving 18 bases between them. The germline V gene has CDR1 SGHNT and CDR2 YENEEA. This CDR3 is built from 16 residues. The CDR3 here is CASSPRQGRGSYEQYF. For the CDR3, the DNA is TGTGCCAGCAGCCCCCGACAGGGGAGGGGGTCCTACGAGCAGTACTTC. The whole variable domain, filled in from reference TRBV11-3 and TRBJ2-7, reads EAGVVQSPRYKIIEKKQPVAFWCNPISGHNTLYWYLQNLGQGPELLIRYENEEAVDDSQLPKDRFSAERLKGVDSTLKIQPAELGDSAVYLCASSPRQGRGSYEQYFGPGTRLTVT.

V is TRBV4-1 and J is TRBJ1-1, with D possibly being TRBD1 (5 bases). Germline CDR1 is MGHRA and CDR2 is YSYEKL. Trimming stripped 1 base from V and 5 bases from J, with 11 bases between. The CDR3 sequence is 14 residues long. The CDR3 spells CASSQGGLGTEAFF. In DNA, the CDR3 is TGCGCCAGCAGCCAAGGGGGCTTGGGGACTGAAGCTTTCTTT.

The chain's CDR3 is CASSPRTGRFGGVHF. CDR3 nucleotide sequence: TGTGCCAGCAGCCCTAGGACGGGCCGATTCGGGGGTGTCCACTTT. This sequence joins TRBV7-2 and TRBJ1-6; a possible D gene is TRBD1 (5 bases). CDR3 size: 15 residues. The germline V and J ends were trimmed by 5 bases and 17 bases, with 25 bases remaining between them. Germline lookup yields CDR1 SGHTA and CDR2 FQGNSA.

CDR3 sequence: CSVETPFGQGLGYTF. The CDR3 nucleotides are TGCAGCGTTGAAACTCCGTTCGGACAGGGCTTGGGCTACACCTTC. The V gene is TRBV29-1, the J gene TRBJ1-2; 8 nucleotides match TRBD1. After removal of 2 bases from V and 8 bases from J, the junction contained 13 bases not matched to a gene. This CDR3 has 15 residues. CDR1 and CDR2 from the germline V gene are SQVTM and ANQGSEA.

The CDR3 nucleotides are TGCGCCAGCAGGTTCGGGACAGGGCCCACTGAAGCTTTCTTT. Amino acid sequence: CASRFGTGPTEAFF. The chain is built from TRBV5-1 and TRBJ1-1; 9 positions match TRBD1. V dropped 5 bases and J dropped 4; count of bases not matched to a gene: 6. Germline V gives CDR1 SGHRS, CDR2 YFSETQ. This CDR3 is built from 14 residues.